The table lists the clone carrying this TCR beta chain with a few counts. The antigen remains unidentified. Unmatched junction bases numbered 12, after V lost 3 bases and J lost 3 bases. Germline V lookup: CDR1 SGHVS, CDR2 FQNEAQ. This CDR3 spans 18 amino acids. A CD8+CD4-CCR7+CD45RA+ phenotype served as the sorting definition for naive CD8 T cells. The source of the sample is a study of molecular identifiers for immune sequencing clone quantification. Study-level points and caveats: Effector cells kept over 99% of their molecules in clones above 20 RNA copies, while naive cells kept under 1% there. Barcode-sharing identical TCR molecules could underestimate highly expanded clone sizes.

TCRdb recomputed calls from the PCR reads with MiXCR, one row per CDR3 protein. The sample shows nearly 650,000 distinct CDR3 sequences, 25% of them seen only once. Sequencing was carried out using naive CD8+ T cells from blood, with Jurkat cell RNA spiked in. The sample's subset: FACS-sorted CD8+CD4-CCR7+CD45RA+ naive T cells. This sequence joins TRBV7-8 and TRBJ2-7, with 12 nucleotides matching TRBD2. The clonotype was recovered from a human donor in good health. Some libraries in this study had Jurkat cell RNA spiked in. The CDR3 region is CASSFPGHWTSGVYEQYF. CDR3 nucleotide sequence: TGTGCCAGCAGCTTCCCGGGACATTGGACTAGCGGGGTCTACGAGCAGTACTTC.